This T cell receptor beta chain appears in the sequencing data of a study of T-cell memory formation after mild COVID-19. Study-wide context: Largely donor-specific TCR clusters were found.

MiXCR, applied by TCRdb to the 5' RACE reads, yields one record per CDR3 protein. The sample includes approximately 260,000 distinct CDR3 sequences, less than 20% of them seen just once. Germline V gives CDR1 MGHRA, CDR2 YSYEKL. This CDR3 comprises 15 residues. The V end was cut by 2 bases, the J end by 0 bases, with 8 bases between. The chain uses TRBV4-1 and TRBJ2-1; D is possibly TRBD2 (6 bases). Sequenced material: PBMCs or a T cell subset sorted from them (not recorded which). The sequence derives from a man younger than 35 who had mild COVID-19 (a few samples of this study predate the infection). Cell type and time point are not known. The CDR3 region has the DNA TGCGCCAGCAGCCAAAGGGGAGGCTCCTACAATGAGCAGTTCTTC. Translated, it gives CASSQRGGSYNEQFF.